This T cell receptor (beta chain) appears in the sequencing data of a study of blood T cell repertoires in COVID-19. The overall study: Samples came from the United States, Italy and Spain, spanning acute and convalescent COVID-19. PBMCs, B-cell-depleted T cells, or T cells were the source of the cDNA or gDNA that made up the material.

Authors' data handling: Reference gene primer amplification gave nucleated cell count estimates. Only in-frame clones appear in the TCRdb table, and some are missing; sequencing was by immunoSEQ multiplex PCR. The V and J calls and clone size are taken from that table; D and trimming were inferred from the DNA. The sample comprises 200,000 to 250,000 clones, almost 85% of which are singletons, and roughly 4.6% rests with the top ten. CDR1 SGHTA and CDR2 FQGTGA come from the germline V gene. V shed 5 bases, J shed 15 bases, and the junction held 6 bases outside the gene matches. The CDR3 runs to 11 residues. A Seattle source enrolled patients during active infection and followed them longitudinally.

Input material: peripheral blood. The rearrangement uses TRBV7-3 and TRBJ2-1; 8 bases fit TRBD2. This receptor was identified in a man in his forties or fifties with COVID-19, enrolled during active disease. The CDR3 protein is CASSRGLGLFF. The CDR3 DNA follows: TGTGCCAGCAGCCGGGGACTAGGTCTGTTCTTC.